Below are 5 T cell receptor beta chains sequenced from a single sample in a study of vaccination effects on CD4 cells after COVID-19. Which antigens these TCRs recognize remains unknown. CD4+ T cells specific for antigen were expanded with viral peptide pools by the ViraFEST assay before sequencing. Following a roughly 10-day culture, CD4+ T cells were purified. Sometime from March through December 2020, the person acquired a SARS-CoV-2 infection that PCR confirmed. TCRdb's table, derived via immunoSEQ multiplex PCR, lists solely in-frame clones and lacks some. The sample lists roughly 54,000 clones, approximately 73% occurring once. The source was CD4+ T cells from PBMCs cultured with HIV peptides, collected before COVID-19 vaccination. Subset: HIV-1 Nef peptide pool negative control/reference culture. Receptors originate from a human donor who had a prior SARS-CoV-2 infection.

This sequence joins TRBV9 and TRBJ1-6, with TRBD1 matching 10 bases. This CDR3 is built from 14 residues. In germline, CDR1 is SGDLS, CDR2 YYNGEE. With 2 bases clipped from V and 10 bases from J, the junction kept 3 bases outside the gene matches. The CDR3 coding sequence is TGTGCCAGCAGCGTGGGACAGGGGAGGTCACCCCTCCACTTT. Protein product: CASSVGQGRSPLHF.

The chain has TRBV6-2 or TRBV6-3 and TRBJ2-2; D ambiguous. The V end lost 5 bases, the J end lost 7 bases, and 11 bases lay between the germline ends. Germline V gene data show CDR1 as MNHEY and CDR2 as SVGEGT. The CDR3 length is 13 residues. The CDR3 DNA reads as TGTGCCAGCAGTACCCGAGTTCACGGGGAGCTGTTTTTT. This translates into CASSTRVHGELFF.

The chain combines TRBV28 with TRBJ2-7, with D maybe TRBD2 (5 bases). This CDR3 is built from 14 residues. Trimming took off 2 bases at V and 2 bases at J, with 10 bases between the two ends. Germline V gives CDR1 MDHEN, CDR2 SYDVKM. The CDR3 DNA sequence: TGTGCCAGCAGTTTAGCGGGTGGACCCTACGAGCAGTACTTC. Its translation is CASSLAGGPYEQYF. The entire variable domain, with the rest obtained from reference TRBV28 and TRBJ2-7, is as follows: DVKVTQSSRYLVKRTGEKVFLECVQDMDHENMFWYRQDPGLGLRLIYFSYDVKMKEKGDIPEGYSVSREKKERFSLILESASTNQTSMYLCASSLAGGPYEQYFGPGTRLTVT.

The chain employs TRBV19 and TRBJ1-2, with D uncertain. The CDR3 covers 14 residues. Deletions cut 6 bases from V and 7 bases from J, with 18 bases between. Germline-derived CDR1 and CDR2 are LNHDA and SQIVND (reference sequence). The CDR3 sequence is CASSSGQSRVGYTF. CDR3 bases: TGTGCCAGTAGCTCGGGTCAATCGAGGGTTGGCTACACCTTC. Looking up the rest from reference TRBV19 and TRBJ1-2 gives the full variable domain: DGGITQSPKYLFRKEGQNVTLSCEQNLNHDAMYWYRQDPGQGLRLIYYSQIVNDFQKGDIAEGYSVSREKKESFPLTVTSAQKNPTAFYLCASSSGQSRVGYTFGSGTRLTVV.

This sequence joins TRBV7-2 and TRBJ2-3; 7 nucleotides line up with TRBD1. This CDR3 comprises 14 residues. Trimming at V came to 1 base and at J to 8 bases, leaving 6 bases not matched to a gene. CDR1 SGHTA and CDR2 FQGNSA come from the germline V gene. The CDR3, as DNA: TGTGCCAGCAGCTTAGTTTCTCCAGGGGGTACGCAGTATTTT. It yields the protein CASSLVSPGGTQYF.